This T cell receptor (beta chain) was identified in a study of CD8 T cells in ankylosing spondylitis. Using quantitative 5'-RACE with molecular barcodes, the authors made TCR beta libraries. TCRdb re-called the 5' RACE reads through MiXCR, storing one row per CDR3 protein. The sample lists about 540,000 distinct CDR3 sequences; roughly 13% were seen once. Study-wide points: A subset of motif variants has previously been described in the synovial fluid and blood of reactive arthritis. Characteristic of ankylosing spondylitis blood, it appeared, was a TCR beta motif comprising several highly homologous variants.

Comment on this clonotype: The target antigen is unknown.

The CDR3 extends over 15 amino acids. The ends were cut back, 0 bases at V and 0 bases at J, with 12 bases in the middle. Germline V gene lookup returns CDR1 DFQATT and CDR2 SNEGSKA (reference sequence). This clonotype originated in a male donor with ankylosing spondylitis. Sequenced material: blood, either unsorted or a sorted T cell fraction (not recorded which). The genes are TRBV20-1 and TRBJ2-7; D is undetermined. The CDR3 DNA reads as TGCAGTGCTAGAGATGCGCGCCCGAGCTCCTACGAGCAGTACTTC. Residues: CSARDARPSSYEQYF.